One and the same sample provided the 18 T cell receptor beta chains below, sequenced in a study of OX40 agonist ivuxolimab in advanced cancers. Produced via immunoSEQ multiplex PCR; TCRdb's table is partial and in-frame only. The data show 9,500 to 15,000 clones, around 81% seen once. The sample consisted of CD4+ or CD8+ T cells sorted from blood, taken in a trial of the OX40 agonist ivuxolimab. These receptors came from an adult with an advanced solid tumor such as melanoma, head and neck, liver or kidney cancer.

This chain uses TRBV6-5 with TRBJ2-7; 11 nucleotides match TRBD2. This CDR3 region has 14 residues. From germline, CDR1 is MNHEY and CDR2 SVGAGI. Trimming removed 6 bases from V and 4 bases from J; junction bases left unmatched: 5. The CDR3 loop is CASSHGTSGYEQYF. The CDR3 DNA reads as TGTGCCAGCAGCCATGGGACTAGCGGTTACGAGCAGTACTTC.

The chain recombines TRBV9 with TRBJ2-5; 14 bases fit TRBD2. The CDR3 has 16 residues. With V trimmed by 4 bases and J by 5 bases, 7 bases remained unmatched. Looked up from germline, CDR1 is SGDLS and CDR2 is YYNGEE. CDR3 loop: CASSPGLAGGQETQYF. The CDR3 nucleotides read TGTGCCAGCAGCCCCGGACTAGCGGGGGGCCAGGAGACCCAGTACTTC.

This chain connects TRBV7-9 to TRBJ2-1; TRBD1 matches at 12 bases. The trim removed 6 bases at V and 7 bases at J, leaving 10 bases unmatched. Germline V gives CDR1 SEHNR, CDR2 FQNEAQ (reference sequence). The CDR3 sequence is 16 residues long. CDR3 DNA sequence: TGTGCCAGCAGACCTTCCCGGGACAGGGGGCGAAATGAGCAGTTCTTC. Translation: CASRPSRDRGRNEQFF.

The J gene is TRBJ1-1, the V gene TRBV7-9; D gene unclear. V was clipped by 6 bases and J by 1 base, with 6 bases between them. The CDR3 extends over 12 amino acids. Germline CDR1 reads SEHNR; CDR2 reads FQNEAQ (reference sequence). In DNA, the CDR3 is TGTGCCAGCAGGCCGGGGAACACTGAAGCTTTCTTT. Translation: CASRPGNTEAFF.

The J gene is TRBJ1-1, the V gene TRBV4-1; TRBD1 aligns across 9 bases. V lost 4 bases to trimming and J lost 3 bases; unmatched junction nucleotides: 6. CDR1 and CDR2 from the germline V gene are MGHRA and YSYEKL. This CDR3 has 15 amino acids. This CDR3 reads CASSRGGTGHTEAFF. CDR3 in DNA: TGCGCCAGCAGCCGCGGGGGGACAGGGCACACTGAAGCTTTCTTT.

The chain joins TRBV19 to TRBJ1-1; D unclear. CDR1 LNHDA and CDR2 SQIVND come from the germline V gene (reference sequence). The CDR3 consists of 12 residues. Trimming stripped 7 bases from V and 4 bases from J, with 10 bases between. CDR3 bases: TGTGCCAGTATCGGTGGTCTCACTGAAGCTTTCTTT. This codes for CASIGGLTEAFF.

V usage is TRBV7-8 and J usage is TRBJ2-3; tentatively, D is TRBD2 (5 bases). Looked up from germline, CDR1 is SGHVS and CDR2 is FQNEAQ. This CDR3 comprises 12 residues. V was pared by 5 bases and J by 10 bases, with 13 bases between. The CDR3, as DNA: TGTGCCAGCAGCCGGGATCATAAGGCGCAGTATTTT. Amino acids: CASSRDHKAQYF.

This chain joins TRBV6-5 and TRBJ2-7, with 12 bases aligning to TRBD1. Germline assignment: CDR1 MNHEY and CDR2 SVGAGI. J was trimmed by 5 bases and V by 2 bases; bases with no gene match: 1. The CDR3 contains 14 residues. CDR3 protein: CASSYGTGGDEQYF. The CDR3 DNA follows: TGTGCCAGCAGTTACGGGACAGGGGGCGACGAGCAGTACTTC.

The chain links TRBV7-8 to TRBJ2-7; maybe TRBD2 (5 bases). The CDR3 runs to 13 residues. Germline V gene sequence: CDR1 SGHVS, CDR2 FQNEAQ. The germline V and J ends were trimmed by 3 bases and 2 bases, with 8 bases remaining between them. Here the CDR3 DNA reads TGTGCCAGCAGCTTCGGGGAAACCTACGAGCAGTACTTC. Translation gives CASSFGETYEQYF. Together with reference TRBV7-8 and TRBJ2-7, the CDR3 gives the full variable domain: GAGVSQSPRYKVAKRGQDVALRCDPISGHVSLFWYQQALGQGPEFLTYFQNEAQLDKSGLPSDRFFAERPEGSVSTLKIQRTQQEDSAVYLCASSFGETYEQYFGPGTRLTVT.

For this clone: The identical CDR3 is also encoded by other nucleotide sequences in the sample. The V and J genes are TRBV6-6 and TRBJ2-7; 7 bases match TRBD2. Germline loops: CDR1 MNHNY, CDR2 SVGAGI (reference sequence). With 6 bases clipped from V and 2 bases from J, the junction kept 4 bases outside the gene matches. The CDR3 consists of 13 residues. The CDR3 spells CASRGGGAYEQYF. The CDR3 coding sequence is TGTGCCAGCAGGGGGGGGGGGGCCTACGAGCAGTACTTC.

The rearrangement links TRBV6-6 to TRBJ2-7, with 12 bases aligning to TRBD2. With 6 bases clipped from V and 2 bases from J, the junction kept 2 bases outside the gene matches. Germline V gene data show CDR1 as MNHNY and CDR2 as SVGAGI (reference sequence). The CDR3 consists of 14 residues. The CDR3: CASSLAGGPYEQYF. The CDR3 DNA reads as TGTGCCAGCAGCCTAGCGGGAGGGCCCTACGAGCAGTACTTC.

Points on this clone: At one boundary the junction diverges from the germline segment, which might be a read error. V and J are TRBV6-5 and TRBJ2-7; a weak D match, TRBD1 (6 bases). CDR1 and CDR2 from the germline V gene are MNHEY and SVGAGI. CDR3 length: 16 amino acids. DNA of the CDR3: TGTGCCAGCAGCTACTCCGCGGCAGGGGCCTCCTACGAGCAGTACTTC. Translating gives CASSYSAAGASYEQYF.

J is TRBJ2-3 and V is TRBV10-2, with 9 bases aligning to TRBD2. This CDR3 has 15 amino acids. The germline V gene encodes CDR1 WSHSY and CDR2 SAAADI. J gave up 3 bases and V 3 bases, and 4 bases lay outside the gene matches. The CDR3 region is CASSDPGLATDTQYF. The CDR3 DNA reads TGCGCCAGCAGTGATCCGGGACTAGCAACAGATACGCAGTATTTT.

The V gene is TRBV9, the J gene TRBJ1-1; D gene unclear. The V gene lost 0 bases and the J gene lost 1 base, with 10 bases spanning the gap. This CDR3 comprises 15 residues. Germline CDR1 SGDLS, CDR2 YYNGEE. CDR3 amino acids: CASSVGGTANTEAFF. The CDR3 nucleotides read TGTGCCAGCAGCGTAGGTGGTACAGCGAACACTGAAGCTTTCTTT.

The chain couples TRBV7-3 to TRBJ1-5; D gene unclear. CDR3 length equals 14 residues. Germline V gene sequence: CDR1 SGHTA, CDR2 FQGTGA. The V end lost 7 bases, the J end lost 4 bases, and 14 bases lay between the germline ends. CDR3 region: CASIGFWSNQPQHF. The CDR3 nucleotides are TGTGCCAGCATAGGGTTTTGGAGTAATCAGCCCCAGCATTTT.

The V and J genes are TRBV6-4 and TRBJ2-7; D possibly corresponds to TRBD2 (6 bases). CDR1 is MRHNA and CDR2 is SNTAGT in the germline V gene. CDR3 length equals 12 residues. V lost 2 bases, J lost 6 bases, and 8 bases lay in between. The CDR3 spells CASSDGGSEQYF. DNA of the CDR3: TGTGCCAGCAGTGACGGAGGGAGCGAGCAGTACTTC.

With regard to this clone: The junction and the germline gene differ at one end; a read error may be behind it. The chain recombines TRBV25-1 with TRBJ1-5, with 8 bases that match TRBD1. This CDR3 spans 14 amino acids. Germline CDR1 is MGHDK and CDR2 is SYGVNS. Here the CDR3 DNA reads TGTGCCAGCAGGTCTGACAGGGGCAACCAGCCCCAGCATTTT. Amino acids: CASRSDRGNQPQHF.

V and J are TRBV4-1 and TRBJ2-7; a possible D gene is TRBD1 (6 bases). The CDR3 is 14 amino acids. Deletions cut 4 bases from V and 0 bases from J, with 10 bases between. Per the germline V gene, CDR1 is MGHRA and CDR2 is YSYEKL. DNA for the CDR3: TGCGCCAGCAGCCTAGGACAGAGCTCCTACGAGCAGTACTTC. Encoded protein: CASSLGQSSYEQYF.